This TCR beta chain was recovered during a study of cytomegalovirus exposure and HLA in healthy donors. Study-level findings and limits: Later analysis suggested most CMV-associated TCR beta chains were HLA-restricted.

Primers: 60 Vbeta forward and 13 Jbeta reverse. Measured with immunoSEQ multiplex PCR; TCRdb has only the in-frame clones, and not every one. The profile covers around 150,000 clones, with nearly 80% appearing a single time and roughly 0.69% taken by the ten largest. To note about this clone: Its antigen remains unidentified.

The V end was cut by 0 bases, the J end by 2 bases, with 7 bases between. Looked up from germline, CDR1 is MGHDK and CDR2 is SYGVNS. The CDR3 extends over 14 amino acids. The source of this sequence is a male donor in good health and CMV-seronegative. The chain uses TRBV25-1 and TRBJ1-2; D gene ambiguous. Sequencing was done on a sample of PBMCs. CDR3 in DNA: TGTGCCAGCAGTGAATACACAGCAAACTATGGCTACACCTTC. Translated, it gives CASSEYTANYGYTF.